This T cell receptor beta chain is from a study of molecular identifiers for immune sequencing clone quantification. Germline V gene data show CDR1 as LGHDT and CDR2 as YNNKEL (reference sequence). CDR3 length: 16 amino acids. V dropped 4 bases and J dropped 2 bases, with 16 bases sitting between them. For bulk TCR libraries, previously described methods and listed TCR primers were used. TCRdb reanalysed the PCR reads using MiXCR and keeps one entry per CDR3 protein. The sample contains around 460,000 distinct CDR3 sequences, 20% to 25% of which appear only once. Sequencing was done on a sample of naive CD8+ T cells from blood, with Jurkat cell RNA spiked in. The subset denotes: FACS-sorted CD8+CD4-CCR7+CD45RA+ naive T cells. The sequence was collected from a human donor in good health. Some libraries in this study had Jurkat cell RNA spiked in. V and J are TRBV3-1 and TRBJ2-3; tentative D call: TRBD2 (5 bases). CDR3 amino acids: CASSLTQLDFTDTQYF. In nucleotides, the CDR3 is TGTGCCAGCAGCCTAACACAATTGGACTTCACAGATACGCAGTATTTT.